The entry below gives a single T cell receptor beta chain sequence along with its context. Clones were sequenced by immunoSEQ multiplex PCR, and TCRdb holds only the in-frame ones, with some missing. Found here are under 200,000 clones, around 88% of them singletons; the top ten hold roughly 5.3%. These data come from a study of control samples from healthy donors and cancer patients. Trimming cost V 6 bases and J 6 bases; bases outside gene matches: 4. Per the germline V gene, CDR1 is MRHNA and CDR2 is SNTAGT. CDR3 length: 14 amino acids. The sequenced sample consisted of blood. The chain recombines TRBV6-4 with TRBJ2-1; 11 nucleotides align to TRBD1. The TCR originated in a woman aged 25-40 years in good health. The CDR3 DNA reads as TGTGCCAGCAGCTCCGGGACAGGGGGCAATGAGCAGTTCTTC. The encoded protein is CASSSGTGGNEQFF.